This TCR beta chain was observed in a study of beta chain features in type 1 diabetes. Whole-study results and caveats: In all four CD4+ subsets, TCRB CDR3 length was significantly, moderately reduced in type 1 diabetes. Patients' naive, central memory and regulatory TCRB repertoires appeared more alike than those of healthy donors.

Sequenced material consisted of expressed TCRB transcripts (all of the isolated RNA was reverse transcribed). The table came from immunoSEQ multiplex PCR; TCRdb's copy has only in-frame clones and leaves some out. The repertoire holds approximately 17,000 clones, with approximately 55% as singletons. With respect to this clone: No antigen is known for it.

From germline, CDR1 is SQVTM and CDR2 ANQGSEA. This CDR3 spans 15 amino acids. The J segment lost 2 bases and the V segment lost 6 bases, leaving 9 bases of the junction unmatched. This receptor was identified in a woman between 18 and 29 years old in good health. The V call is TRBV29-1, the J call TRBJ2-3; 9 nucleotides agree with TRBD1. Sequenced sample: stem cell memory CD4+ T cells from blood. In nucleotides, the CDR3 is TGCAGCGTCGCTACTGGACAGGGGCACACAGATACGCAGTATTTT. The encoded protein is CSVATGQGHTDTQYF.